This T cell receptor (beta chain) was profiled in a study of blood T cells in healthy people across ages. With a J-beta primer mix and a sample-barcoded 5' primer, a second PCR ran 7 to 11 cycles. Through a template-switch adaptor with 12 random nucleotides, each cDNA molecule received a tag. TCRdb re-called the 5' RACE reads with MiXCR, one entry per CDR3 protein. The sample gives 1.5 million to 2 million distinct CDR3 sequences, around 48% of which show up once; less than 2.5% is in the top ten. The donors, all healthy, were Caucasians living in Russia, aged roughly 6 to 100. With regard to this clonotype: What it binds is not known.

General study points: Higher diversity and more naive CD4+ cells were features of long-lived donors, compared to aged donors. Donor CMV status, an unknown factor, possibly confounded changes in expanded clonotypes.

The CDR3 is 17 amino acids. V lost 4 bases to trimming and J lost 1 base; unmatched junction nucleotides: 9. Germline V gene data show CDR1 as SGDLS and CDR2 as YYNGEE. Sequencing input: blood. The receptor comes from a woman aged 40 to 50 in good health. The rearrangement joins TRBV9 to TRBJ2-3; 10 bases are a match to TRBD2. The CDR3 DNA is TGTGCCAGCAGCTTATATGTCCTAGCGGGGGGCACAGATACGCAGTATTTT. Translating it yields CASSLYVLAGGTDTQYF.